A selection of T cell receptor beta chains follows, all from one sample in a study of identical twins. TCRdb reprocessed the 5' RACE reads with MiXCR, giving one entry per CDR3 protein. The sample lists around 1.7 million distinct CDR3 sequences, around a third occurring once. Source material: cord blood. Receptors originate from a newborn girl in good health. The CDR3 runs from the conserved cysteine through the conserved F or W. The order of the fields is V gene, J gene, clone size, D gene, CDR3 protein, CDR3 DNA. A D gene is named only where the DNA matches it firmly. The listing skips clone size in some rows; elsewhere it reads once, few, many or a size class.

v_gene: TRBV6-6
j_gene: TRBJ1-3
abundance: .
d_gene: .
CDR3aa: CASRGANSGNTIYF
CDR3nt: TGTGCCAGCAGGGGGGCTAACTCTGGAAACACCATATATTTT

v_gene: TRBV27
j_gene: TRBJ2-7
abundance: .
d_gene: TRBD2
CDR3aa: CASSSLSGGFRSYEQYF
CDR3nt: TGTGCCAGCAGTTCCCTATCGGGGGGTTTTAGATCCTACGAGCAGTACTTC

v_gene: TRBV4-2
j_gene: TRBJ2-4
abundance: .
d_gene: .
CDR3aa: CASSQDPRIAKNIQYF
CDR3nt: TGTGCCAGCAGCCAAGATCCCAGGATAGCCAAAAACATTCAGTACTTC

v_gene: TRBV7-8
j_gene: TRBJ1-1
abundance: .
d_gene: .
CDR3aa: CASSKGRIGGVVNTEAFF
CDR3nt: TGTGCCAGCAGTAAGGGTAGGATTGGGGGAGTGGTGAACACTGAAGCTTTCTTT

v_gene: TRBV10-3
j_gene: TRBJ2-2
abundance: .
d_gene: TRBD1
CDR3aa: CAISVAGGTGELFF
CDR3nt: TGTGCCATCAGTGTGGCAGGGGGCACCGGGGAGCTGTTTTTT

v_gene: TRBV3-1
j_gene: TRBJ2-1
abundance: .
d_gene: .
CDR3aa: CASNGWGSSYNEQFF
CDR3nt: TGTGCCAGCAACGGCTGGGGCAGCTCCTACAATGAGCAGTTCTTC

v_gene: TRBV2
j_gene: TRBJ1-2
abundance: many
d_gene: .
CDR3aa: CASSEGQVYGYTF
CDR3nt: TGTGCCAGCAGTGAAGGACAGGTCTATGGCTACACCTTC

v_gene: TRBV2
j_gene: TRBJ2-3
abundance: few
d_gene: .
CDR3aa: CASSDPGDTDTQYF
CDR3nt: TGTGCCAGCAGTGACCCAGGGGACACAGATACGCAGTATTTT

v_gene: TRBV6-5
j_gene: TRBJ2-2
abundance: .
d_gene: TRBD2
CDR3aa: CASSQRGGGELFF
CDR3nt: TGTGCCAGCAGTCAACGGGGGGGCGGGGAGCTGTTTTTT

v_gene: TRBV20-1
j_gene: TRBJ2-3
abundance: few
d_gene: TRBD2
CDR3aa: CSARTSGARTDTQYF
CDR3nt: TGCAGTGCCCGGACTAGCGGGGCCCGCACAGATACGCAGTATTTT

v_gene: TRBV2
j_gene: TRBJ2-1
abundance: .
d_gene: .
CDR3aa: CASSERQGLWETQFF
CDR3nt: TGTGCCAGCAGTGAACGGCAGGGCCTTTGGGAGACCCAGTTCTTC

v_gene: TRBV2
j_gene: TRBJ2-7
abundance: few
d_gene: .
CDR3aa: CASSDRGNSYEQYF
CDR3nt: TGTGCCAGCAGTGATAGGGGGAACTCCTACGAGCAGTACTTC

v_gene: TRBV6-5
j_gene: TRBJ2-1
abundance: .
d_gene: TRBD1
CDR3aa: CASSYLRQGFYNEQFF
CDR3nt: TGTGCCAGCAGTTACCTTCGACAGGGATTCTACAATGAGCAGTTCTTC

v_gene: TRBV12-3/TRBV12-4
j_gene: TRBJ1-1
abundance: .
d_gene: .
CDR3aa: CASSLEAGRGTEAFF
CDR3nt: TGTGCCAGCAGTTTGGAGGCAGGCCGGGGCACTGAAGCTTTCTTT

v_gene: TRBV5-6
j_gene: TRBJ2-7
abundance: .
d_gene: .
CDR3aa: CASSLGGRGPYEQYF
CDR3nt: TGTGCCAGCAGCTTGGGAGGGCGGGGTCCCTACGAGCAGTACTTC

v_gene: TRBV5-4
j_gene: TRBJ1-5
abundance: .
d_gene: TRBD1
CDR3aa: CASSTDRVQPQHF
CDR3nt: TGTGCCAGCAGCACCGACAGGGTTCAGCCCCAGCATTTT

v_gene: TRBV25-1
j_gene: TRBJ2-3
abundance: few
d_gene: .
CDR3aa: CASSAEGQTDLTDTQYF
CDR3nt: TGTGCCAGCAGTGCTGAAGGACAGACCGATCTCACAGATACGCAGTATTTT

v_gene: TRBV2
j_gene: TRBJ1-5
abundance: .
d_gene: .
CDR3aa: CASSVGPFGDQPQHF
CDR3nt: TGTGCCAGCAGTGTAGGGCCTTTTGGGGATCAGCCCCAGCATTTT

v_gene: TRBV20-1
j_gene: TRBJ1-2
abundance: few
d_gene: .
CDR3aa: CSATDSIGYTF
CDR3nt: TGCAGTGCTACCGACAGTATAGGCTACACCTTC

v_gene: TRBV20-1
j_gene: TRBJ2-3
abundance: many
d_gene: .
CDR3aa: CSARVAGHTDTQYF
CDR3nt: TGCAGTGCTAGAGTCGCGGGACACACAGATACGCAGTATTTT

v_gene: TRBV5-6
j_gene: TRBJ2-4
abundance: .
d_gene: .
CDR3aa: CASSFYVPPLDAKNIQYF
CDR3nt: TGTGCCAGCAGCTTCTACGTCCCTCCCCTTGATGCCAAAAACATTCAGTACTTC

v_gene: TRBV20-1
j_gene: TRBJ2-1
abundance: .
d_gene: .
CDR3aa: CSGEKGYEQFF
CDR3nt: TGCAGTGGGGAGAAGGGGTACGAGCAGTTCTTC

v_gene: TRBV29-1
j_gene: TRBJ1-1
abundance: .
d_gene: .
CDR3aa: CSVGWSTEAFF
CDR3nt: TGCAGCGTTGGGTGGTCCACTGAAGCTTTCTTT

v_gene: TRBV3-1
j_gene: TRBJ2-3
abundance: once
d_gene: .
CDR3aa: CASSHIMADTQYF
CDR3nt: TGTGCCAGCAGCCATATAATGGCAGATACGCAGTATTTT

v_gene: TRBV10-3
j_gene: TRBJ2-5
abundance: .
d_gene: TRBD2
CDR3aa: CAISESERGFFVQYF
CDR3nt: TGTGCCATCAGTGAGTCAGAGCGGGGGTTTTTCGTGCAGTACTTC

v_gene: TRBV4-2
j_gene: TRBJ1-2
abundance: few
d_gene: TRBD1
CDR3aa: CASGSALGQFIYGYTF
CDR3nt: TGTGCCAGCGGGAGTGCCCTGGGACAGTTCATCTATGGCTACACCTTC

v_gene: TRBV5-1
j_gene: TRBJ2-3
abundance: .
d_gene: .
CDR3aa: CASSFAETTDTQYF
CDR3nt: TGCGCCAGCAGCTTTGCGGAGACAACAGATACGCAGTATTTT

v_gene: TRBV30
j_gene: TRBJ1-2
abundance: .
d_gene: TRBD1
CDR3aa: CALTPPGQGVFGYTF
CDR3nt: TGTGCCTTGACCCCCCCGGGACAGGGGGTATTTGGCTACACCTTC

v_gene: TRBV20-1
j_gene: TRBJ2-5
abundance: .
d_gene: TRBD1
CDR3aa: CSASRTGVETQYF
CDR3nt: TGCAGTGCTAGTAGGACAGGGGTAGAGACCCAGTACTTC

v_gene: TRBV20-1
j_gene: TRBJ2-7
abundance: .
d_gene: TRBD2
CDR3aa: CSASGLAGSGEQYF
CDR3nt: TGCAGTGCCTCGGGACTAGCGGGATCGGGTGAGCAGTACTTC

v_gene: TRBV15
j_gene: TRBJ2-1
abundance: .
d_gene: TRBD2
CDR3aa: CATSRSQGSGESYNEQFF
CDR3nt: TGTGCCACCAGCAGAAGCCAAGGTAGCGGGGAATCCTACAATGAGCAGTTCTTC

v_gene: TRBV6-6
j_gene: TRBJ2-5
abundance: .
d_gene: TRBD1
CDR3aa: CASSYWDRGKETQYF
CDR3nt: TGTGCCAGCAGTTACTGGGACAGGGGGAAAGAGACCCAGTACTTC

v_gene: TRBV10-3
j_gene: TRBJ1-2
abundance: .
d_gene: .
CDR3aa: CAISEHGGYTF
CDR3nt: TGTGCCATCAGTGAGCATGGGGGCTACACCTTC

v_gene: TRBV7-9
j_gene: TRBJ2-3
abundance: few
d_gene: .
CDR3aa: CASSLIRGDTDTQYF
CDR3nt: TGTGCCAGCAGCTTAATACGGGGAGACACAGATACGCAGTATTTT

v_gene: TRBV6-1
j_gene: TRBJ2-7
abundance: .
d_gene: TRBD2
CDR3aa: CASSLAGLRNEQYF
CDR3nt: TGTGCCAGCAGCCTAGCGGGGTTGAGAAACGAGCAGTACTTC

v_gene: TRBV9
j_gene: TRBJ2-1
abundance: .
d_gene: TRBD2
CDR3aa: CASSVVLAGVPSYDEQFF
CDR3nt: TGTGCCAGCAGCGTAGTGCTAGCGGGGGTCCCCTCCTACGATGAGCAGTTCTTC

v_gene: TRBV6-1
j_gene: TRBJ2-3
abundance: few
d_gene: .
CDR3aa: CASEDSVDASSTDTQYF
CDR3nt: TGTGCCAGCGAAGACTCAGTAGACGCCTCTAGCACAGATACGCAGTATTTT

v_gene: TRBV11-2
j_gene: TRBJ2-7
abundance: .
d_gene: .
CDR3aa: CASSPPFAGERRYEQYF
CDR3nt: TGTGCCAGCAGCCCCCCCTTTGCAGGCGAGAGGAGATACGAGCAGTACTTC

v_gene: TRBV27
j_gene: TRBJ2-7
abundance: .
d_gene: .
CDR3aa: CASSLIPGRSSYEQYF
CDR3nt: TGTGCCAGCAGTTTAATCCCGGGACGGAGCTCCTACGAGCAGTACTTC

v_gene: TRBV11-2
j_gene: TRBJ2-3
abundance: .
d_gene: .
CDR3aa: CASSLEGLDTDTQYF
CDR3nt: TGTGCCAGCAGCTTAGAGGGACTCGACACAGATACGCAGTATTTT

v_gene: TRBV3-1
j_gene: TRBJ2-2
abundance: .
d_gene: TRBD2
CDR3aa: CASSQGGLSNTGELFF
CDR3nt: TGTGCCAGCAGCCAAGGGGGACTAAGCAACACCGGGGAGCTGTTTTTT

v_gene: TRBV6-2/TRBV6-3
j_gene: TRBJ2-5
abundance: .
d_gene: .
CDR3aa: CASSSASWKETQYF
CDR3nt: TGTGCCAGCAGTTCGGCTAGCTGGAAAGAGACCCAGTACTTC

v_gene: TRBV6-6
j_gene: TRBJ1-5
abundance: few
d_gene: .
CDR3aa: CASSYLRDTRNQPQHF
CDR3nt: TGTGCCAGCAGTTACTTGAGGGACACCCGCAATCAGCCCCAGCATTTT

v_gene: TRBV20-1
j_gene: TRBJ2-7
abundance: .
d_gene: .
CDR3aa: CSARVGGAGHEQYF
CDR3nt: TGCAGTGCTAGAGTCGGAGGCGCTGGACACGAGCAGTACTTC

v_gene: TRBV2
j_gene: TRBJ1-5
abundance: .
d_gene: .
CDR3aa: CASSEGSSNQPRHF
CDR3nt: TGTGCCAGCAGTGAGGGCAGCAGCAATCAGCCCCGGCATTTT

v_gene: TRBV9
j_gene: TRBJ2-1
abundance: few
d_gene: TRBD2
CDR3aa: CASSPRLAGGPDEQFF
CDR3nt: TGTGCCAGCAGCCCCAGACTAGCGGGAGGGCCGGATGAGCAGTTCTTC

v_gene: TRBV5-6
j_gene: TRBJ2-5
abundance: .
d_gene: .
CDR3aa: CASSHVKETRYF
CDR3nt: TGTGCCAGCAGCCATGTTAAGGAGACCCGGTACTTC

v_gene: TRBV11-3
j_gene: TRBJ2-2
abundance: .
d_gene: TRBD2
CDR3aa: CASSPGLAGGWELFF
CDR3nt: TGTGCCAGCAGCCCTGGACTAGCGGGAGGATGGGAGCTGTTTTTT

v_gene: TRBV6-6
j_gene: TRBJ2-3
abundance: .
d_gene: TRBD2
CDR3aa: CASSPIAGVTDTQYF
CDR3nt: TGTGCCAGCAGCCCCATAGCGGGGGTTACAGATACGCAGTATTTT

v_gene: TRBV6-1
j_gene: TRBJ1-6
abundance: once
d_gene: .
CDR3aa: CASSEGPALPLHF
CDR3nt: TGTGCCAGCAGTGAAGGGCCGGCCCTACCCCTCCACTTT

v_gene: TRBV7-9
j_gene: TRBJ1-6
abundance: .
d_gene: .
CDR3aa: CASSSYHSARSSYNSPLHF
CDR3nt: TGTGCCAGCAGCTCCTACCACTCCGCCCGAAGCTCTTATAATTCACCCCTCCACTTT

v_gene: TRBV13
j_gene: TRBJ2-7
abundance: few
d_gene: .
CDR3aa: CASSYRQKWSYEQYF
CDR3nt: TGTGCCAGCAGCTACAGACAGAAGTGGTCCTACGAGCAGTACTTC

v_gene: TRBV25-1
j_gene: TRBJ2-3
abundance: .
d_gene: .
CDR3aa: CASSEPTGTHTDTQYF
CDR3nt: TGTGCCAGCAGTGAACCTACAGGGACACACACAGATACGCAGTATTTT

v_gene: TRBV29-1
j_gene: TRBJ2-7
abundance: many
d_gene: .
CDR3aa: CSVDRLAPYEQYF
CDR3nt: TGCAGCGTGGATCGGCTAGCCCCCTACGAGCAGTACTTC

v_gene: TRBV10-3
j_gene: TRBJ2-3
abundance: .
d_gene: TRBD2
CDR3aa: CAMGAGGPTDTQYF
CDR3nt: TGTGCCATGGGAGCGGGGGGGCCTACAGATACGCAGTATTTT

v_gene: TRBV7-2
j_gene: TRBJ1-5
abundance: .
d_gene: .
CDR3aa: CASSRGLSNQPQHF
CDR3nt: TGTGCCAGCAGCCGTGGACTTAGCAATCAGCCCCAGCATTTT

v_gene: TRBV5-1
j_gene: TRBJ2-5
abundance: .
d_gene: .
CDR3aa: CASSMGTAQETQYF
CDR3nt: TGCGCCAGCAGCATGGGGACCGCCCAAGAGACCCAGTACTTC